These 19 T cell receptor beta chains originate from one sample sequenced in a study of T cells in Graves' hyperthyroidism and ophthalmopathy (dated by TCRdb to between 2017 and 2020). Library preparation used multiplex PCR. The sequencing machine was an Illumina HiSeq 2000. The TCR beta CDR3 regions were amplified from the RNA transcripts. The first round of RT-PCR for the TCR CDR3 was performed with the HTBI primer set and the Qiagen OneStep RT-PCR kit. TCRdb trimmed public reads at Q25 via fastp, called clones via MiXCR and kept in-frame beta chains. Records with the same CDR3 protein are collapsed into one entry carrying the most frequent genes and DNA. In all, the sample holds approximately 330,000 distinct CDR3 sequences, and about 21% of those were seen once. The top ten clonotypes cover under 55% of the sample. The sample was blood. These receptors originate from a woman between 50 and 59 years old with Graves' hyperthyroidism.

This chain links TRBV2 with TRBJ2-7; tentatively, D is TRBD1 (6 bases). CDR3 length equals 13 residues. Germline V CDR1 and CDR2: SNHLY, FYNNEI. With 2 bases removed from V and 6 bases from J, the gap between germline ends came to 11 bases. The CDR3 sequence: CASSERVGGEQYF. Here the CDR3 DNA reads TGTGCCAGCAGTGAACGGGTAGGGGGCGAGCAGTACTTC.

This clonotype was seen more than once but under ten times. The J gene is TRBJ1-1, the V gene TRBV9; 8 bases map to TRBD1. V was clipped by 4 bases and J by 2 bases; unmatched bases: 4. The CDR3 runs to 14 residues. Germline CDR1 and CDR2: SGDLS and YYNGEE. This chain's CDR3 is CASSFGTGNTEAFF. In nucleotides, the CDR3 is TGTGCCAGCAGCTTCGGGACAGGAAACACTGAAGCTTTCTTT. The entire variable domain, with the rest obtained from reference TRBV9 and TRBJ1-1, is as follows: DSGVTQTPKHLITATGQRVTLRCSPRSGDLSVYWYQQSLDQGLQFLIQYYNGEERAKGNILERFSAQQFPDLHSELNLSSLELGDSALYFCASSFGTGNTEAFFGQGTRLTVV.

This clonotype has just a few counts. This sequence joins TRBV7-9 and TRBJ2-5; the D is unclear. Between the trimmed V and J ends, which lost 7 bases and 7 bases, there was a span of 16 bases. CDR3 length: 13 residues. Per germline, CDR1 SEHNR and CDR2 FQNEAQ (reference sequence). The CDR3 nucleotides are TGTGCCAGCACAGATGCCCGCGATGTGACCCAGTACTTC. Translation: CASTDARDVTQYF.

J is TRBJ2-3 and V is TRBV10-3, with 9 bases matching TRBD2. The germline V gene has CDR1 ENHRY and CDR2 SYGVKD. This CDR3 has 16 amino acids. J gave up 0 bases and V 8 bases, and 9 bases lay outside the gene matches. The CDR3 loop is CAIRSLAGKSTDTQYF. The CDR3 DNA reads TGTGCCATCCGTTCACTAGCGGGCAAGAGCACAGATACGCAGTATTTT.

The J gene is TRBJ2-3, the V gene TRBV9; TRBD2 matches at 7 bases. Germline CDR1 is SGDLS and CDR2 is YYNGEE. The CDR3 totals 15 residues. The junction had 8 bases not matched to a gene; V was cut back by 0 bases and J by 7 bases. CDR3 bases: TGTGCCAGCAGCGTAGTGGCGGGAGAGGGAAATACGCAGTATTTT. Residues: CASSVVAGEGNTQYF.

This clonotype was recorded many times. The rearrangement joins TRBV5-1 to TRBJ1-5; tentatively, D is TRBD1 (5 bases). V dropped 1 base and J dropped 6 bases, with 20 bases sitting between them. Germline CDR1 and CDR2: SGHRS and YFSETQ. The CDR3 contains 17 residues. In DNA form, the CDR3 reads TGCGCCAGCAGCTTGACACCTGTGGGGGGTATGGGTCAGCCCCAGCATTTT. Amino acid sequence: CASSLTPVGGMGQPQHF. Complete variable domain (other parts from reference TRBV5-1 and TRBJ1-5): KAGVTQTPRYLIKTRGQQVTLSCSPISGHRSVSWYQQTPGQGLQFLFEYFSETQRNKGNFPGRFSGRQFSNSRSEMNVSTLELGDSALYLCASSLTPVGGMGQPQHFGDGTRLSIL.

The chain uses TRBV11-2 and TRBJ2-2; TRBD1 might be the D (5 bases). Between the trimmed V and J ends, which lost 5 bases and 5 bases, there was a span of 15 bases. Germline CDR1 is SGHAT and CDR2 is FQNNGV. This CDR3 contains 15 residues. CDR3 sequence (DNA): TGTGCCAGCAGCGGGTTATCGAAGGGGACCGGGGAGCTGTTTTTT. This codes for CASSGLSKGTGELFF.

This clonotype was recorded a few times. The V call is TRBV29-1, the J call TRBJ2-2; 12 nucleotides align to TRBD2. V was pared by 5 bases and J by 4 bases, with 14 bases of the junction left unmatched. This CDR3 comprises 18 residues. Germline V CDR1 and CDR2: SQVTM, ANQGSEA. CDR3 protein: CSVRGAASGGASTGELFF. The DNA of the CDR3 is TGCAGCGTTAGGGGCGCAGCTAGCGGGGGGGCTAGCACCGGGGAGCTGTTTTTT.

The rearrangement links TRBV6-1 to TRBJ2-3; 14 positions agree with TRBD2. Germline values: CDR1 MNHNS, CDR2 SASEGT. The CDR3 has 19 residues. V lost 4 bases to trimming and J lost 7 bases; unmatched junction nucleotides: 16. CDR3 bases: TGTGCCAGCAGTGGAGAACTGGGGACTAGCGGGAGTTCCGGTTATACGCAGTATTTT. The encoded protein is CASSGELGTSGSSGYTQYF.

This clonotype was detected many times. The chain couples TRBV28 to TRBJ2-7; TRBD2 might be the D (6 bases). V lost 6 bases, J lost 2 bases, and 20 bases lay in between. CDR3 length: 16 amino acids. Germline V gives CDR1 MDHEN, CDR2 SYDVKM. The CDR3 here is CASRSGAGLLPYEQYF. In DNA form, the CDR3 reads TGTGCCAGCAGATCAGGTGCGGGACTTTTACCCTACGAGCAGTACTTC.

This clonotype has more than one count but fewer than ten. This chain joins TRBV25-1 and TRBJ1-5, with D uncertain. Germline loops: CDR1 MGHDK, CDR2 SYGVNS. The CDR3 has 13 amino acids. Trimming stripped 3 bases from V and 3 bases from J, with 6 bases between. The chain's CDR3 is CASSDALNQPQHF. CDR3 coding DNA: TGTGCCAGCAGTGATGCCCTCAATCAGCCCCAGCATTTT.

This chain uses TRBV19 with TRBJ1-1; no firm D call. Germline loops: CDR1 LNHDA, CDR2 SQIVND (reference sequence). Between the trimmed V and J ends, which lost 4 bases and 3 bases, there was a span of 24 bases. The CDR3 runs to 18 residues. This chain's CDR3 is CASSSIPVSNMRDTEAFF. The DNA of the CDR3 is TGTGCCAGTAGTAGTATACCTGTGTCCAATATGCGTGACACTGAAGCTTTCTTT.

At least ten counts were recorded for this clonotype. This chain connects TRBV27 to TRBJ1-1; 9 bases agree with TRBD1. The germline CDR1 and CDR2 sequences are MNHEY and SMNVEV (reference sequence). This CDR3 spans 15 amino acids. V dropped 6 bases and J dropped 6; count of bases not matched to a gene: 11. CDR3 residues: CASSTGGPPTAEAFF. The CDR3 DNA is TGTGCCAGCAGCACAGGGGGCCCCCCTACCGCTGAAGCTTTCTTT.

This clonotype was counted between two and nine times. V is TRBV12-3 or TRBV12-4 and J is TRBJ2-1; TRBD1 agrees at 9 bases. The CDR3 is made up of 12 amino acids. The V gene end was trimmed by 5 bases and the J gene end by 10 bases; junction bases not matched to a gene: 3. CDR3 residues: CASSGQGTEQFF. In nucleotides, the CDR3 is TGTGCCAGCAGTGGACAGGGGACCGAGCAGTTCTTC.

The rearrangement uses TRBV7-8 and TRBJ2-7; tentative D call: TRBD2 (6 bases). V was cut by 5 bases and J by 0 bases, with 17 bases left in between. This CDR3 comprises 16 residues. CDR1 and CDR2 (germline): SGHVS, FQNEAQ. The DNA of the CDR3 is TGTGCCAGCAGCCGAGACCCGGGAGCGAGCTCCTACGAGCAGTACTTC. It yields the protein CASSRDPGASSYEQYF.

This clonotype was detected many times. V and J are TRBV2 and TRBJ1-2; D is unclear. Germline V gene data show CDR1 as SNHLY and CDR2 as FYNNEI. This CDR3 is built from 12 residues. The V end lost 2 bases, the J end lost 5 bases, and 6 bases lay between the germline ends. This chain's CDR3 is CASSEHPYGYTF. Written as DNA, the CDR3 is TGTGCCAGCAGTGAACACCCATATGGCTACACCTTC.

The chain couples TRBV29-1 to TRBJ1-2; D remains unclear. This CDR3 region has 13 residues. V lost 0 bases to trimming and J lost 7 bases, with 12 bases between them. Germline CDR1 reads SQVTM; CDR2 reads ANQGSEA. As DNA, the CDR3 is TGCAGCGTTGAAGATGACTGGGCAACTGGCTACACCTTC. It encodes CSVEDDWATGYTF. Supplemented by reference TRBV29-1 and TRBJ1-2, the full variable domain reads SAVISQKPSRDICQRGTSLTIQCQVDSQVTMMFWYRQQPGQSLTLIATANQGSEATYESGFVIDKFPISRPNLTFSTLTVSNMSPEDSSIYLCSVEDDWATGYTFGSGTRLTVV.

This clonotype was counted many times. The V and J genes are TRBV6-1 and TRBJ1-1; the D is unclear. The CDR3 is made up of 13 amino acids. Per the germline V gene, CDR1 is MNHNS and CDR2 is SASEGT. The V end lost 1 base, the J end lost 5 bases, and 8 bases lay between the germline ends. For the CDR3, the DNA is TGTGCCAGCAGTGAAGGCAGTCTTACTGAAGCTTTCTTT. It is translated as CASSEGSLTEAFF.

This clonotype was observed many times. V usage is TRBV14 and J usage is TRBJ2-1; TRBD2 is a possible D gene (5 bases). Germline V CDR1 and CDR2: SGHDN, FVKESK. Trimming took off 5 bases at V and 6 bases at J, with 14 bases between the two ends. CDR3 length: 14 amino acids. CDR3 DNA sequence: TGTGCCAGCAGCTATACTAGATGGGGCAATGAGCAGTTCTTC. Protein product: CASSYTRWGNEQFF.